The text below deals with one T cell receptor beta chain. Its antigen is unknown. Patients were ineligible given autoimmune disease history or systemic immunosuppression. The data stem from a study of OX40 agonist ivuxolimab in advanced cancers. The CDR3 contains 13 residues. In germline, CDR1 is LGHNA, CDR2 YSLEER. The germline V and J ends were trimmed by 3 bases and 7 bases, with 11 bases remaining between them. The study, taken as a whole, reports: Compared with CD4+, CD8+ T cells on average had more expanded clones.

Some clones are missing from TCRdb's copy, which holds only in-frame ones; the method was immunoSEQ multiplex PCR. The sample includes approximately 22,000 clones, roughly 85% of them seen just once. The input for sequencing was CD4+ or CD8+ T cells sorted from blood, taken in a trial of the OX40 agonist ivuxolimab. V and J are TRBV4-3 and TRBJ2-3; either TRBD1 or TRBD2 may fit D (5 bases each). This TCR was sampled from an adult with an advanced solid tumor such as melanoma, head and neck, liver or kidney cancer. The chain's CDR3 is CASSQGRGNTQYF. As DNA, the CDR3 is TGCGCCAGCAGCCAGGGACGGGGAAATACGCAGTATTTT.